This T cell receptor (beta chain) was obtained from a study of T-cell reconstitution after alpha-beta-depleted transplantation in children. General study results and limits: The high TCRbeta diversity at day 60 in some patients came from surviving recipient T cells and thymic progenitors. The study reportedly traced alpha-beta T cells about two months after transplant to several hundred expanded graft clones.

A note on this clonotype: Its antigen is unidentified.

The germline V gene encodes CDR1 LGHNA and CDR2 YNFKEQ. The CDR3 consists of 14 residues. The V and J ends lost 4 bases and 2 bases respectively, with 12 bases between them. For TCRbeta, the library was prepared with unique molecular identifiers. MiXCR was run by TCRdb on the PCR reads, yielding one entry per CDR3 protein. The table shows approximately 1,000,000 distinct CDR3 sequences, with roughly 29% occurring only once. The chain has TRBV4-2 and TRBJ2-7; perhaps TRBD2 as D (5 bases). The TCR sequence derives from a boy under two years old who had a stem cell transplant for SCID, so the T cells may come from the graft donor. Sequences were derived from PBMCs, mostly from graft donor cells, sampled 360 days after TCRalphabeta/CD19-depleted stem cell transplant. This CDR3 reads CASSPKRNPYEQYF. DNA of the CDR3: TGTGCCAGCAGCCCCAAGCGGAACCCCTACGAGCAGTACTTC.